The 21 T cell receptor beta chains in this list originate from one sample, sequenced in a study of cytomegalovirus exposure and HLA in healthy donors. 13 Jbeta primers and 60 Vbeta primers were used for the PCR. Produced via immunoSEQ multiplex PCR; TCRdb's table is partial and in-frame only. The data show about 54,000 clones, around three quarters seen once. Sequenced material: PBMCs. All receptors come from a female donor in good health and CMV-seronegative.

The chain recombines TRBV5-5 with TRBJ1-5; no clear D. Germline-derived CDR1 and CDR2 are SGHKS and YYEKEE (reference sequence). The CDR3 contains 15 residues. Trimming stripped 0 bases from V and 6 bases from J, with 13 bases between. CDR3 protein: CASSLGSSGRQPQHF. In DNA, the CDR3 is TGTGCCAGCAGCTTGGGGTCATCTGGGCGTCAGCCCCAGCATTTT.

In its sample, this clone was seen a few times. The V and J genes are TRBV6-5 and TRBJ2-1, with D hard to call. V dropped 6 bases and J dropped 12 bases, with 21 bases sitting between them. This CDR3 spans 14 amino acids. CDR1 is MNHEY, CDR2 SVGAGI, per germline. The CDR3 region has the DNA TGTGCCAGCAGAAAAAACCTCCTGGGCCCCGGGCAGTTCTTC. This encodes CASRKNLLGPGQFF.

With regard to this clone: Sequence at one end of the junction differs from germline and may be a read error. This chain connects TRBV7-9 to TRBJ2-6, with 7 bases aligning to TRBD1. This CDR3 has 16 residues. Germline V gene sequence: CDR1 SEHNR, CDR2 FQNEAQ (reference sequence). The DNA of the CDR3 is TGTTCCAGCCTCATGACAGGGTTCTCTGGGGCCAACGTCCTGACTTTC. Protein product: CSSLMTGFSGANVLTF.

CDR3 nucleotide sequence: TGTGCCAGCAGTCCCCAGGGGGTTACCTACGAGCAGTACTTC. As protein: CASSPQGVTYEQYF. The rearrangement uses TRBV5-4 and TRBJ2-7; TRBD1 aligns across 7 bases. Trimming removed 5 bases from V and 2 bases from J; junction bases left unmatched: 7. CDR1 and CDR2 from the germline V gene are SGHNT and YYREEE (reference sequence). The CDR3 runs 14 residues.

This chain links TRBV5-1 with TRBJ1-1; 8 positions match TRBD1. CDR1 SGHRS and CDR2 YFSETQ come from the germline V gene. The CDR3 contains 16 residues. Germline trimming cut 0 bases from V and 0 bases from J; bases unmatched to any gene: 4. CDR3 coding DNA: TGCGCCAGCAGCTTGGGACAGGGGCGCATGAACACTGAAGCTTTCTTT. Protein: CASSLGQGRMNTEAFF.

The CDR3 coding sequence is TGTGCCAGCAGGGTGACAGGTGGTCTAGCTTTCTTT. Protein product: CASRVTGGLAFF. The chain joins TRBV5-8 to TRBJ1-1; TRBD1 might be the D (6 bases). The CDR3 runs 12 residues. Trimming shortened V by 5 bases and J by 10 bases, and 15 bases separated the two germline ends. Germline-derived CDR1 and CDR2 are SGHTS and YDEGEE.

The CDR3 spells CASSDQGPYEQYF. As DNA, the CDR3 is TGTGCCAGCAGTGATCAGGGCCCCTACGAGCAGTACTTC. The gene calls are TRBV6-1 and TRBJ2-7, with a tentative D call TRBD1 (5 bases). CDR1 and CDR2 (germline): MNHNS, SASEGT. The CDR3 runs 13 residues. Trimming left V 3 bases short and J 2 bases short, with 8 bases between.

The CDR3 region is CAWEKGGSANTEAFF. Here the CDR3 DNA reads TGTGCCTGGGAGAAGGGGGGGTCGGCCAACACTGAAGCTTTCTTT. This chain joins TRBV30 and TRBJ1-1; a possible D gene is TRBD1 (6 bases). The CDR3 runs to 15 residues. CDR1 is GTSNPN and CDR2 is SVGIG in the germline V gene (reference sequence). The V end lost 5 bases, the J end lost 2 bases, and 18 bases lay between the germline ends.

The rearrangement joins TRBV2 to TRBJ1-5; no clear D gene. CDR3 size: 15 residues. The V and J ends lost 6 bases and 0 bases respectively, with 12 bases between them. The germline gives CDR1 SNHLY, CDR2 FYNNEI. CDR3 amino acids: CASRDRGYSNQPQHF. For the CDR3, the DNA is TGTGCCAGCAGAGACCGGGGTTATAGCAATCAGCCCCAGCATTTT. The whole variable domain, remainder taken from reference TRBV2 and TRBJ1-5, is EPEVTQTPSHQVTQMGQEVILRCVPISNHLYFYWYRQILGQKVEFLVSFYNNEISEKSEIFDDQFSVERPDGSNFTLKIRSTKLEDSAMYFCASRDRGYSNQPQHFGDGTRLSIL.

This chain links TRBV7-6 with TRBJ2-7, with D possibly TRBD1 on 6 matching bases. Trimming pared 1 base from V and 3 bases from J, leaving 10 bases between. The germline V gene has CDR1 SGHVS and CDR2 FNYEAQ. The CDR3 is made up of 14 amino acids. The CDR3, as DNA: TGTGCCAGCAGCTTAGGGGGGCGCGTCTACGAGCAGTACTTC. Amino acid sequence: CASSLGGRVYEQYF.

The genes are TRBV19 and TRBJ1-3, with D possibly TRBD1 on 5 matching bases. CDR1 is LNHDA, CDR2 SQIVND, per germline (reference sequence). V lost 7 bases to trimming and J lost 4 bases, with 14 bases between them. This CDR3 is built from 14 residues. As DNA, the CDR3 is TGTGCCAGTATCCAAAGGACATCCGGAAACACCATATATTTT. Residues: CASIQRTSGNTIYF.

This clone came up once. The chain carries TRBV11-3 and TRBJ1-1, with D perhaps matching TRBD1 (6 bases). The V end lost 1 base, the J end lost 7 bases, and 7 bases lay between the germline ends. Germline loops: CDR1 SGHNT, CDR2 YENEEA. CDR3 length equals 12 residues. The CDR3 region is CASSLVGGEAFF. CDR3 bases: TGTGCCAGCAGCTTAGTAGGGGGTGAAGCTTTCTTT.

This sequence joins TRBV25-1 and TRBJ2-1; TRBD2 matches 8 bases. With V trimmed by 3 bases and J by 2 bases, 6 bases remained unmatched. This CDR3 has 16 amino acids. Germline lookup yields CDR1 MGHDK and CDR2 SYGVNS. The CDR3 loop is CASSEAGGRAYNEQFF. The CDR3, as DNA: TGTGCCAGCAGTGAGGCGGGGGGTCGCGCCTACAATGAGCAGTTCTTC.

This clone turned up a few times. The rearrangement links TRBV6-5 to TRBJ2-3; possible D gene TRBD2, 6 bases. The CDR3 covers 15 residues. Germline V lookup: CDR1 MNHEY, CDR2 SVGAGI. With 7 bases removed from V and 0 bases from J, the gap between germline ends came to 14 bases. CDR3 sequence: CASNPFAGSTDTQYF. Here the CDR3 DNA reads TGTGCCAGCAACCCATTTGCGGGGAGCACAGATACGCAGTATTTT.

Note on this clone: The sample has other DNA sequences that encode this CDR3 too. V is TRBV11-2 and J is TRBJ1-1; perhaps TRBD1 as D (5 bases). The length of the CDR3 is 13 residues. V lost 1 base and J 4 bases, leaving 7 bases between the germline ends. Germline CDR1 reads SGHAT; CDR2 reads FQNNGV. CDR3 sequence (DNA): TGTGCCAGCAGCTTAGTGGGGGGCACTGAAGCTTTCTTT. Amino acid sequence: CASSLVGGTEAFF.

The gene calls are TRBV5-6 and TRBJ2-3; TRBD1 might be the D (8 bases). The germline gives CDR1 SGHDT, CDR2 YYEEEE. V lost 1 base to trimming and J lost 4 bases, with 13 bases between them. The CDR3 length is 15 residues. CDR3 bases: TGTGCCAGCAGCTTGAAAACAGGGGGGGCAGATACGCAGTATTTT. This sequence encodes CASSLKTGGADTQYF.

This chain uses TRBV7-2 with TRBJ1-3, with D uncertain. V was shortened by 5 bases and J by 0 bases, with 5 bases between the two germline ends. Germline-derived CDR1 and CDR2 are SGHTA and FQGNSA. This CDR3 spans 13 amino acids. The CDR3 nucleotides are TGTGCCAGCAGCCCCAACTCTGGAAACACCATATATTTT. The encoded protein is CASSPNSGNTIYF.

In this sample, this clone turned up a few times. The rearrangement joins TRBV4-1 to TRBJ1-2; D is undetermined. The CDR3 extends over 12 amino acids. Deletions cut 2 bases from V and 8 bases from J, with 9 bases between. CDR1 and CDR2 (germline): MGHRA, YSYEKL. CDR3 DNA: TGCGCCAGCAGCCAAAACCGGAGGGGCTACACCTTC. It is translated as CASSQNRRGYTF.

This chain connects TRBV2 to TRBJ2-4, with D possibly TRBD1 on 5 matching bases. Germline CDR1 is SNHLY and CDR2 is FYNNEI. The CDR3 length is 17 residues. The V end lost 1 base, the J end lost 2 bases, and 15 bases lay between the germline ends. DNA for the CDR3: TGTGCCAGCAGTGAAGGAGCCCAGGGTTCGTCCAAAAACATTCAGTACTTC. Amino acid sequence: CASSEGAQGSSKNIQYF.

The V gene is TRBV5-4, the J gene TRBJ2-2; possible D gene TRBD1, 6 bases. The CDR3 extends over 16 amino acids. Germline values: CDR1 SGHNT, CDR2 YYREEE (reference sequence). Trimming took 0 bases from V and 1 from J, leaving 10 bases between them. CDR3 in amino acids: CASSLATGQNTGELFF. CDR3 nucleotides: TGTGCCAGCAGCTTGGCGACAGGACAGAACACCGGGGAGCTGTTTTTT. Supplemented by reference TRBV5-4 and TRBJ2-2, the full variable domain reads ETGVTQSPTHLIKTRGQQVTLRCSSQSGHNTVSWYQQALGQGPQFIFQYYREEENGRGNFPPRFSGLQFPNYSSELNVNALELDDSALYLCASSLATGQNTGELFFGEGSRLTVL.

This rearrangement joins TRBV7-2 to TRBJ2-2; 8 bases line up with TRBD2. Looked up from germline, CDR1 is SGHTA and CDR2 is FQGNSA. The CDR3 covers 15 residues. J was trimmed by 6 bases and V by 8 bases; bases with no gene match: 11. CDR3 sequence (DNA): TGTGCCAGCCTTCGGCGGGGGGTCAGCGCCGGGGAGCTGTTTTTT. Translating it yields CASLRRGVSAGELFF.